The text below deals with one T cell receptor beta chain. Its recognized antigen is unknown. No quality values exist for individual bases; no much larger clone is one base distant. This sample is drawn from a study of blood T cell repertoires in COVID-19 (dated by TCRdb to the early 2020s). Concerning the study at large: The collaborator samples originated in the United States, Italy and Spain and spanned the acute and convalescent phases of COVID-19. The prospective study material was composed of cDNA or gDNA derived from T cells, B-cell-depleted T cells, or PBMCs. Deeply sampled blood TCRbeta repertoires from subjects exposed to, actively infected with, or recovered from COVID-19 were included in the dataset. The repertoires were made available in a free public database intended to serve as a resource for research on the immune response to SARS-CoV-2. The samples were drawn from two sources: the first 160 participants of the ongoing ImmuneRACE study, and over 1,000 subjects contributed by 6 global collaborators. Sample metadata almost always included a de-identified subject ID, COVID-19 status, age in years and sex. Where available, HLA class I and class II types were taken from metadata supplied by the sample provider and were not determined by assay-based typing.

At one collaborating source in Seattle, patients were enrolled during active infection and were followed longitudinally through the course of disease. The collaborating institutions used their own protocols to collect whole blood in K2EDTA tubes. For TCRbeta analysis, collaborator samples were shipped as frozen whole blood, as isolated PBMCs, or as DNA extracted from either sample type. The paper's findings and limits, for the study overall: Clinical and demographic metadata were provided uncurated, with the amount varying by source and participant.

The immunoSEQ Assay, a bias-controlled multiplex PCR, was used to amplify TCRbeta CDR3 regions from genomic DNA. The study's own analysis went as follows. The number of nucleated cells in each sample was estimated from the amplification of reference gene primers within the assay. Sequence reads were collapsed and filtered to measure the absolute abundance of every unique TCRbeta CDR3 rearrangement. For each sample, productive Simpson clonality was calculated by taking the square root of Simpson's diversity index across productive rearrangements. TCRdb provides this immuneACCESS table in a form limited to in-frame rearrangements. Some clones are lacking; in checked studies, under half of them reflect an unresolved V gene, and why the rest are absent is not known. V, J and clone size are taken as reported in that table, and D and trimming were inferred from the DNA itself. The sample profile shows about 160,000 clones; over 75% of them were found once. The ten largest clonotypes hold around 15% of the sample.

The CDR3 numbers 15 residues from cysteine through phenylalanine. Only the CDR3 portion is preserved as DNA: 45 bases, with reading frame beginning at the first base. Taken from the germline V gene, the CDR1 and CDR2 loops are SGHVS and FNYEAQ. V is clipped by 1 base and J by 1 base, and the sequence between their germline boundaries is 10 bases long. The V gene is TRBV7-6 and the J gene is TRBJ1-1; TRBD1 could be the D gene, as 6 bases match. The sequence was collected from a man in his late teens or twenties with COVID-19, enrolled during active disease. Sequenced material: peripheral blood. The CDR3: CASSLVGGQNTEAFF. The DNA is TGTGCCAGCAGCTTAGTAGGGGGACAGAACACTGAAGCTTTCTTT.